This T cell receptor (beta chain) came from a study of blood T cell repertoires in COVID-19. Study in general: Italy, Spain and the United States were the sources of the convalescent and acute COVID-19 samples. The analysed material was cDNA or gDNA that came from T cells, B-cell-depleted T cells, or PBMCs.

The repertoire was sequenced with immunoSEQ multiplex PCR; TCRdb's copy has only in-frame clones and lacks some. The sample includes 170,000 or so clones, roughly 90% seen only once; the top ten take more than 6.5%. The sample was PBMCs or T cells enriched from blood (not recorded which). The sequence was collected from a woman aged 50 to 65 who had recovered from COVID-19.

CDR3: CASSNTGFFGYGYTF. The CDR3 DNA follows: TGCGCCAGCAGTAACACAGGGTTTTTTGGGTATGGCTACACCTTC. The genes are TRBV4-3 and TRBJ1-2, with D possibly matching TRBD1 (6 bases). Trimming removed 6 bases from V and 5 bases from J, with 19 bases in between. Germline V gene data show CDR1 as LGHNA and CDR2 as YSLEER. This CDR3 has 15 residues.